This entry lists 2 T cell receptor beta chains sequenced from one sample in a study of cytomegalovirus exposure and HLA in healthy donors. Sequencing used immunoSEQ multiplex PCR; TCRdb keeps in-frame clones, though not all of them. The sample has about 200,000 clones, approximately 82% seen once. Sequencing was performed on PBMCs. The source of these receptors is a woman aged 30 to 39 in good health and CMV-seropositive.

The chain uses TRBV10-3 and TRBJ1-5; TRBD1 might be the D (5 bases). The CDR3 has 14 residues. V lost 4 bases and J lost 11, with 18 bases in between. CDR1 and CDR2 from the germline V gene are ENHRY and SYGVKD. The CDR3 here is CAISGQGSQGSQHF. The CDR3 DNA follows: TGTGCCATCAGTGGTCAGGGCTCCCAGGGATCCCAGCATTTT.

The chain couples TRBV5-1 to TRBJ2-1; no clear D. In germline, CDR1 is SGHRS, CDR2 YFSETQ. This CDR3 region has 15 residues. V was clipped by 4 bases and J by 1 base, with 12 bases between them. The CDR3 is CASSPSGVSYNEQFF. The CDR3 region has the DNA TGCGCCAGCAGCCCTTCCGGAGTTTCCTACAATGAGCAGTTCTTC.